This T cell receptor (beta chain) was sequenced during a study of breast tumors, draining lymph nodes, adjacent tissues. The CDR3 runs 15 residues. V was pared by 6 bases and J by 4 bases, with 2 bases of the junction left unmatched. Per germline, CDR1 MNHEY and CDR2 SVGEGT. Breast cancer patients provided tissue from their axillary draining lymph nodes. MiXCR was run by TCRdb on the multiplex PCR reads, yielding one entry per CDR3 protein. Among about 110,000 distinct CDR3 sequences listed, around 30% were seen once. Sequencing was performed on axillary lymph node tissue. The chain has TRBV6-2 or TRBV6-3 and TRBJ2-1, with 14 bases identical to TRBD2. This receptor was taken from a female donor with breast cancer. Some clones in this sample may be carry-over from other donors' samples. The CDR3 region is CASSRLAGGYNEQFF. The DNA for the CDR3 is TGTGCCAGCAGCCGACTAGCGGGGGGGTACAATGAGCAGTTCTTC.